Below are 4 T cell receptor beta chains sequenced from a single sample in a study of long-term antiretroviral therapy in people with HIV. An immunoSEQ assay, version v3.0, was performed at survey level. The assay was immunoSEQ multiplex PCR, and TCRdb's table has in-frame clones only and misses some. In the table there are tens of thousands of clones, 81% of which are singletons. Material: unsorted PBMCs, obtained 0.1 years before starting antiretroviral therapy. Source of these receptors: a man between 35 and 55 years old with HIV.

In this sample, this clone turned up a few times. The V gene is TRBV10-3, the J gene TRBJ2-3, with 9 bases identical to TRBD2. CDR3 size: 14 residues. CDR1 and CDR2 from the germline V gene are ENHRY and SYGVKD. V gave up 6 bases and J gave up 4 bases; unmatched junction bases: 5. In nucleotides, the CDR3 is TGTGCCATCAGACCGGGACTAGCAGCAGATACGCAGTATTTT. Translating it yields CAIRPGLAADTQYF.

V usage is TRBV10-1 and J usage is TRBJ2-3; D is undetermined. The germline gives CDR1 WNHNN, CDR2 SYGVQD (reference sequence). V lost 3 bases, J lost 7 bases, and 8 bases lay in between. This CDR3 contains 12 residues. CDR3 region: CASSERKNTQYF. The CDR3 coding sequence is TGCGCCAGCAGTGAACGCAAGAATACGCAGTATTTT.

This clone has only one observation. The chain is built from TRBV29-1 and TRBJ2-7; the D gene is possibly TRBD2 (7 bases). The CDR3 runs 14 residues. Germline V gene data show CDR1 as SQVTM and CDR2 as ANQGSEA. Trimming removed 6 bases at V and 6 bases at J, with 21 bases between. CDR3 protein: CSVREGGGRSEQYF. The CDR3 DNA is TGCAGCGTCCGAGAGGGCGGGGGCCGAAGCGAGCAGTACTTC.

V is TRBV6-5 and J is TRBJ1-3; 7 bases are shared with TRBD1. In germline, CDR1 is MNHEY, CDR2 SVGAGI. V trimming: 7 bases; J trimming: 4 bases; junction bases outside the gene matches: 7. The CDR3 is made up of 14 amino acids. CDR3 nucleotides: TGTGCCAGCAAGTCAGGGGGTACGGGAAACACCATATATTTT. It specifies CASKSGGTGNTIYF.